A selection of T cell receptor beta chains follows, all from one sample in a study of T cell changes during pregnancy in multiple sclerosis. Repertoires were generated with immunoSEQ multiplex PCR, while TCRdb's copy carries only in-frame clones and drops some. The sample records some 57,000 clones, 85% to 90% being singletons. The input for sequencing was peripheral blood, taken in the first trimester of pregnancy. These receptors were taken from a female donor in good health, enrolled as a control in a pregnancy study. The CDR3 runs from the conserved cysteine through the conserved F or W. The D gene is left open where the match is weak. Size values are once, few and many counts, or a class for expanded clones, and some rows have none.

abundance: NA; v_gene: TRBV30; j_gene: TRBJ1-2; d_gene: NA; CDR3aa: CAWSPGQYGYTF; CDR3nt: TGTGCCTGGAGTCCCGGACAGTATGGCTACACCTTC
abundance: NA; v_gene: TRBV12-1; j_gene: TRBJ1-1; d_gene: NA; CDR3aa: CASSSCRDTEAFF; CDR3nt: TGTGCCAGCAGCTCTTGCCGGGACACTGAAGCTTTCTTT
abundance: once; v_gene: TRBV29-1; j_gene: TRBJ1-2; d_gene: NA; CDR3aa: CSVEGIIEAGYTF; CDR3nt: TGCAGCGTTGAAGGCATTATCGAGGCTGGCTACACCTTC
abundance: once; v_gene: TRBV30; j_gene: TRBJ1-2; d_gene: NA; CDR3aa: CAWRLSIEGYTF; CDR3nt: TGTGCCTGGAGGCTTTCAATAGAAGGCTACACCTTC
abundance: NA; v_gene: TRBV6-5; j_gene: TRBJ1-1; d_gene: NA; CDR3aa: CAIRGGTEAFF; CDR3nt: TGTGCCATAAGGGGGGGCACTGAAGCTTTCTTT
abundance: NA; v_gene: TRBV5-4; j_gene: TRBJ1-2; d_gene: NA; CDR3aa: CASSKTGNYGYTF; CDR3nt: TGTGCCAGCAGCAAGACTGGGAACTATGGCTACACCTTC
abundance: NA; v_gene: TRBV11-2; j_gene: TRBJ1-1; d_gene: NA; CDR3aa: CASSSRKKMAEAFF; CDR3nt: TGTGCCAGCAGCTCGAGGAAAAAGATGGCTGAAGCTTTCTTT
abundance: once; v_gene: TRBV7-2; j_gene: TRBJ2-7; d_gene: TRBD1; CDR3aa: CASRGGTGGYEQYF; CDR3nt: TGTGCCAGCAGGGGAGGGACAGGGGGCTACGAGCAGTACTTC
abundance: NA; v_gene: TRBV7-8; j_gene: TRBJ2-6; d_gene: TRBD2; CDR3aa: CASSPGGAGANVLTF; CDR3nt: TGTGCCAGCAGCCCCGGGGGGGCTGGGGCCAACGTCCTGACTTTC
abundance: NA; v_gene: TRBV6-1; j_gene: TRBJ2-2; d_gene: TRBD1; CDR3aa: CASLGTGNTGELFF; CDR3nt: TGTGCCAGTCTCGGGACAGGGAACACCGGGGAGCTGTTTTTT
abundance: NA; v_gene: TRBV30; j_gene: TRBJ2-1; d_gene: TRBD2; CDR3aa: CAWSWNSGAGEQFF; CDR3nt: TGTGCCTGGAGTTGGAATAGCGGGGCCGGTGAGCAGTTCTTC
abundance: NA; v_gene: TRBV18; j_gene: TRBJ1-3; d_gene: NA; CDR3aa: CASSQDNSGNTIYF; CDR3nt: TGTGCCAGCTCACAGGACAACTCTGGAAACACCATATATTTT
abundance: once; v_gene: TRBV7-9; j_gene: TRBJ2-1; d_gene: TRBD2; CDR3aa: CASLAGIYNEQFF; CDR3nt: TGTGCCAGCCTAGCGGGGATCTACAATGAGCAGTTCTTC
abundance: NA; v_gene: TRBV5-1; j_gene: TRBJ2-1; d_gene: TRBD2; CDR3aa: CASRWSGGALEQFF; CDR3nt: TGCGCCAGCAGGTGGAGCGGGGGGGCGTTGGAGCAGTTCTTC
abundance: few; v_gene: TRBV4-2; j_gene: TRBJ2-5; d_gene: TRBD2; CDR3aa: CASSQDLASGAETQYF; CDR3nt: TGTGCCAGCAGCCAAGATCTGGCTAGCGGGGCAGAGACCCAGTACTTC
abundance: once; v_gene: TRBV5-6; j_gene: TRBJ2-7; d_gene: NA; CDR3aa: CASSPPTLGEQYF; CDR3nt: TGTGCCAGCAGCCCCCCGACATTGGGTGAGCAGTACTTC
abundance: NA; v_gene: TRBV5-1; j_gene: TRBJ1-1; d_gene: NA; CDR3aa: CASSFQGLTEAFF; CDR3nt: TGCGCCAGCAGCTTTCAGGGATTGACTGAAGCTTTCTTT
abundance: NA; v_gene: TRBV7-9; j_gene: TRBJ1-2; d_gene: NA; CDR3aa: CASSRTEDPYGYTF; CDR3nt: TGTGCCAGCAGCCGGACAGAGGACCCCTATGGCTACACCTTC
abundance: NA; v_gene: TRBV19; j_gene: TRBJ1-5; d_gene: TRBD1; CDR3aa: CASNLNRGRLGSNQPQHF; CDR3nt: TGTGCCAGTAATCTCAACAGGGGAAGATTGGGTAGCAATCAGCCCCAGCATTTT
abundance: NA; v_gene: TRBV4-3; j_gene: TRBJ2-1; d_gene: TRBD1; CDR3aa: CASSLDRAGASYNEQFF; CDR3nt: TGCGCCAGCAGCCTGGACAGGGCAGGAGCGTCCTACAATGAGCAGTTCTTC
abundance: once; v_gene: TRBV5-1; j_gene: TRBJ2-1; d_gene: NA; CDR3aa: CASSRDQGLQSQFF; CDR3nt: TGCGCCAGCAGCCGAGACCAGGGTCTACAATCGCAGTTCTTC
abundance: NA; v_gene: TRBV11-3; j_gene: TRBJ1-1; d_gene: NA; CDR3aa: CASSLDGQNTEAFF; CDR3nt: TGTGCCAGCAGCTTAGATGGCCAGAACACTGAAGCTTTCTTT
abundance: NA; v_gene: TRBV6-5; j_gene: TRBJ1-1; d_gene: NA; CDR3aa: CASRQGPEAFF; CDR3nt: TGTGCCAGCAGGCAGGGTCCTGAAGCTTTCTTT
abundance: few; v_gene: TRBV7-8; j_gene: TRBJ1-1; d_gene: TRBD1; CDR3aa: CASSWGRDRNTEAFF; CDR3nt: TGTGCCAGCAGCTGGGGTCGGGACAGGAACACTGAAGCTTTCTTT
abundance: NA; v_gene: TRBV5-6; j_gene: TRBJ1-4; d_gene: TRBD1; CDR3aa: CASRGQLNEKLFF; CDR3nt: TGTGCCAGCAGGGGACAGTTAAATGAAAAACTGTTTTTT
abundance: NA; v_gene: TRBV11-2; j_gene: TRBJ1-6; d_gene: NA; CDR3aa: CASSPPGGDSPLHF; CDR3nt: TGTGCCAGCAGCCCCCCGGGGGGGGATTCACCCCTCCACTTT
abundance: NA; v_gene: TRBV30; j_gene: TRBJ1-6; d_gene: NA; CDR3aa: CAWMGAGVTLHF; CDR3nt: TGTGCCTGGATGGGAGCCGGTGTCACCCTCCACTTT
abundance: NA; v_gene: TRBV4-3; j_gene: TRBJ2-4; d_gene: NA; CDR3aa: CASSHRAGNIQYF; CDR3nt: TGCGCCAGCAGCCATAGAGCAGGGAACATTCAGTACTTC
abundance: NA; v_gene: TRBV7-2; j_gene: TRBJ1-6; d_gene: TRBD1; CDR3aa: CASSSRTGAYNSPLHF; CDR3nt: TGTGCCAGCAGCTCAAGGACAGGGGCCTATAATTCACCCCTCCACTTT
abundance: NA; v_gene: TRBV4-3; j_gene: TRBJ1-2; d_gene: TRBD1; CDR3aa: CASSQGGGRGQFGYTF; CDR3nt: TGCGCCAGCAGCCAGGGAGGTGGCAGGGGGCAGTTTGGCTACACCTTC
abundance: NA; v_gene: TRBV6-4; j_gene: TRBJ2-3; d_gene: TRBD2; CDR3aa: CASSERGEPTDTQYF; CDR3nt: TGTGCCAGCTCCGAGCGGGGGGAACCCACAGATACGCAGTATTTT
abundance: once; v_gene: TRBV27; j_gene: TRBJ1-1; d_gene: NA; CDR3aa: CASRTSREAFF; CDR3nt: TGTGCCAGCAGGACAAGTAGGGAAGCTTTCTTT
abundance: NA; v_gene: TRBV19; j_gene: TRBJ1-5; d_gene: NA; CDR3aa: CASSIGRDFYSNQPQHF; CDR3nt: TGTGCCAGTAGTATAGGCAGGGACTTCTATAGCAATCAGCCCCAGCATTTT
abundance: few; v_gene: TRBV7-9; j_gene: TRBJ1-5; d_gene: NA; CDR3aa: CASSRTGNGNQPQHF; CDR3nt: TGTGCCAGCAGCCGAACAGGGAACGGGAATCAGCCCCAGCATTTT
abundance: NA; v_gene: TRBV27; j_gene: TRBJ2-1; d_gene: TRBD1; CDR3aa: CASRGAGGKNEQFF; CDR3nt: TGTGCCAGCAGAGGGGCAGGGGGAAAGAATGAGCAGTTCTTC
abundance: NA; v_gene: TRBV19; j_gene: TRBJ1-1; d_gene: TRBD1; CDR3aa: CASSMGQGYTEAFF; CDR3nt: TGTGCCAGTAGTATGGGACAGGGCTACACTGAAGCTTTCTTT
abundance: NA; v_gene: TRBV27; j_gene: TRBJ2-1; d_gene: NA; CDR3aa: CASSFTGGSYNEQFF; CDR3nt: TGTGCCAGCAGTTTCACCGGAGGCTCCTACAATGAGCAGTTCTTC
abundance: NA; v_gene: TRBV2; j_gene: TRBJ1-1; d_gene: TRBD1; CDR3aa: CASRVQGGNTEAFF; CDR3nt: TGTGCCAGCAGGGTACAGGGGGGGAACACTGAAGCTTTCTTT
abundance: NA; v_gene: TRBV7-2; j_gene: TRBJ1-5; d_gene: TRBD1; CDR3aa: CASSPGRDRHQPQHF; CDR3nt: TGTGCCAGCAGCCCAGGGCGGGACAGACATCAGCCCCAGCATTTT
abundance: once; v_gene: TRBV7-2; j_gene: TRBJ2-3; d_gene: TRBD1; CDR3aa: CASSLKGALVTDTQYF; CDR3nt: TGTGCCAGCAGCCTTAAGGGGGCATTAGTCACAGATACGCAGTATTTT
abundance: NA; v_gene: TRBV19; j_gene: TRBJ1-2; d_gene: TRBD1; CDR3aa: CASSWGDRYNYGYTF; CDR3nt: TGTGCCAGTAGTTGGGGGGACAGGTATAACTATGGCTACACCTTC
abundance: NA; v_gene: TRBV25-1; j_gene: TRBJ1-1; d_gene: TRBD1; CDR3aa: CDCPGQRLNTEAFF; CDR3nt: TGTGACTGCCCGGGACAGAGACTGAACACTGAAGCTTTCTTT